Here is one T cell receptor beta chain with its context. The target antigen is unknown. This sample is part of a study of shared clonotypes between healthy human individuals. Study-wide findings and caveats: Clonotype sharing across donors was expected to vary with sequencing depth.

The material for each subset, its genomic DNA, was split evenly across several immunoSEQ plates. TCRdb's copy holds only in-frame clones and misses some; the assay was immunoSEQ multiplex PCR. The sample lists some 2.4 million clones; roughly 93% were seen once. The material sequenced was naive CD4+ T cells from PBMCs. Subset given: CD45RA+ positively selected. This TCR came from a man aged 18 to 35 in good health. Some clones in this sample may be carry-over from other donors' samples.

The CDR3 is CASSSLGGGTGYNEQFF. The CDR3 DNA reads as TGCGCCAGCAGCAGCTTAGGCGGGGGTACGGGCTACAATGAGCAGTTCTTC. J is TRBJ2-1 and V is TRBV5-1; TRBD2 agrees at 7 bases. In germline, CDR1 is SGHRS, CDR2 YFSETQ. This CDR3 comprises 17 residues. J gave up 3 bases and V 4 bases, and 13 bases lay outside the gene matches.